The 4 T cell receptor beta chains presented below share a single source sample, sequenced in a study of blood T cell repertoires in COVID-19. This table comes from immunoSEQ multiplex PCR, and its TCRdb copy is limited to in-frame clones, with some not included. The sample yields under 85,000 clones, over 75% seen once. Sequencing input: peripheral blood. These receptors came from a man older than 75 with acute or convalescent COVID-19.

The V and J genes are TRBV5-8 and TRBJ1-3; 8 nucleotides line up with TRBD1. This CDR3 is built from 15 residues. The J segment lost 2 bases and the V segment lost 5 bases, leaving 6 bases of the junction unmatched. Germline assignment: CDR1 SGHTS and CDR2 YDEGEE. CDR3 coding DNA: TGTGCCAGCAGATCGGACAGGGTACCTGGAAACACCATATATTTT. This encodes CASRSDRVPGNTIYF.

This chain connects TRBV6-5 to TRBJ1-2; D is unclear. Germline V gene lookup returns CDR1 MNHEY and CDR2 SVGAGI. The CDR3 is 13 residues long. Trimming took 6 bases from V and 4 from J, leaving 12 bases between them. The CDR3 DNA is TGTGCCAGCAGAGTACCGGGAAGCTATGGCTACACCTTC. Translation gives CASRVPGSYGYTF.

This clone came up once. The genes are TRBV18 and TRBJ2-3; the match to TRBD1 covers 9 bases. The germline V gene has CDR1 KGHSH and CDR2 LQKENI. Trimming cost V 2 bases and J 3 bases; bases outside gene matches: 3. The CDR3 is made up of 15 amino acids. CDR3 in DNA: TGTGCCAGCTCACCAGGGACAGGGCCAACAGATACGCAGTATTTT. Translated, it gives CASSPGTGPTDTQYF.

The genes are TRBV11-2 and TRBJ2-6; D not resolved. The CDR3 length is 16 residues. The V and J ends lost 5 bases and 1 base respectively, with 12 bases between them. Germline CDR1 SGHAT, CDR2 FQNNGV. CDR3 nucleotides: TGTGCCAGCAGCCCCCCACCTAGGTCTGGGGCCAACGTCCTGACTTTC. This codes for CASSPPPRSGANVLTF.